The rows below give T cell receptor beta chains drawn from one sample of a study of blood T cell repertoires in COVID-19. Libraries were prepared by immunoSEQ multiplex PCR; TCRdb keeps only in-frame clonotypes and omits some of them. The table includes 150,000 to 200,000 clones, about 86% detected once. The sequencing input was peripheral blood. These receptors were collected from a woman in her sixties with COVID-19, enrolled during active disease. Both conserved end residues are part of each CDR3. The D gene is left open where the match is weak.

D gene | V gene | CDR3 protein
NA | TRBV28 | CASSSPGGQRNIQYF
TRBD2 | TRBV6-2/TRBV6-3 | CASSLVGGKHEQYF
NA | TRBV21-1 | CASGEPGQNWDTIYF
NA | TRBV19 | CASSASNNYGYTF
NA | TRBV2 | CASSKRPNYGYTF
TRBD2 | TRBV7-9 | CASSHGTSGRANTQYF
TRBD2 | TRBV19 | CASIPRIAGGSYNEQFF
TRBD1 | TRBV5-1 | CASSSRDRGRTNEKLFF
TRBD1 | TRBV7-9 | CASRSDRGGEKLFF
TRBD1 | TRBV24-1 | CATGAGQGIGETQYF
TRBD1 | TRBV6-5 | CATMGQGYGYTF
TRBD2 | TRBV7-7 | CASSSSGSGADTQYF
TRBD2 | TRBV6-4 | CASSLAGGPPDTQYF
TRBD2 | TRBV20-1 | CSASGRLAGGRAYEQYF
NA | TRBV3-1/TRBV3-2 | CASSQISFRWETNTGELFF
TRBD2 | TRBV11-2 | CASSLPLAGGKDTQYF
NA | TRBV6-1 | CASSEAGSYNEQFF
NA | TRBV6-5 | CASSRGLWQPQHF
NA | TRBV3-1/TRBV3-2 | CASSRTGFGNTIYF
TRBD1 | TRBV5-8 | CASSRGTGSWTEAFF
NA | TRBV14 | CASSQVFTAKYF
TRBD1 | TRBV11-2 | CASSLAGTGPPDTQYF
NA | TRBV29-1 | CSVSPAGLGNTIYF
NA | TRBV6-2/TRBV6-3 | CASSSKLLGDNEQFF
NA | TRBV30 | CASGSYEQYF
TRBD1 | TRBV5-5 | CASSPIGTGEEKLFF
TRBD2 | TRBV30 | CAWRNGGAETQYF
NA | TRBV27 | CASSYRVQETQYF
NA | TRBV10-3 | CAISEDGDYTF
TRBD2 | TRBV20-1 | CSNSGSHEQYF
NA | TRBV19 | CASSLQDDHGRYNEQFF
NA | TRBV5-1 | CASSFLPTYEQYF
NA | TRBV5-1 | CASSLSSGQTETQYF
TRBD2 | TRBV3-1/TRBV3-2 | CASSRERFPGGWVVDYEQYF
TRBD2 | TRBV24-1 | CATSPRLAGGPGELFF
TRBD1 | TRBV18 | CASSPTGDQPQHF
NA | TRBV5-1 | CASSSKGGGQPQHF
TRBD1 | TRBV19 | CASSMEQGEVREQYF
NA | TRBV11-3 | CASSFLTGQGEKLFF
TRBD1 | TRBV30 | CAWSAGTEYNEQFF
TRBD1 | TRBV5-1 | CASSPRTGGADEQYF
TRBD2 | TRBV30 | CAWSVLAASYNEQFF
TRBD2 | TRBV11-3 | CASTPTSGRNEQFF
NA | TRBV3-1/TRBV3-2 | CASNQAGRCRGYTF
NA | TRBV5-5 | CASSQGNYEQYF
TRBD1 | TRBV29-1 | CSVEQGADTQYF
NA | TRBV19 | CASSIQRIQREQPQHF
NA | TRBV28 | CASSGGPRNSPLHF
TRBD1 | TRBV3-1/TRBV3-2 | CASSQERQGVKKGYTF
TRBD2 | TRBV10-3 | CAISGRSGRADTGELFF
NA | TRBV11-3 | CASSLFGESEQYF
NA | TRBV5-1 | CASSPQSSSASYNEQFF
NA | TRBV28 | CASGYDSQNTEAFF
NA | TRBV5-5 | CASSLLVASDTQYF